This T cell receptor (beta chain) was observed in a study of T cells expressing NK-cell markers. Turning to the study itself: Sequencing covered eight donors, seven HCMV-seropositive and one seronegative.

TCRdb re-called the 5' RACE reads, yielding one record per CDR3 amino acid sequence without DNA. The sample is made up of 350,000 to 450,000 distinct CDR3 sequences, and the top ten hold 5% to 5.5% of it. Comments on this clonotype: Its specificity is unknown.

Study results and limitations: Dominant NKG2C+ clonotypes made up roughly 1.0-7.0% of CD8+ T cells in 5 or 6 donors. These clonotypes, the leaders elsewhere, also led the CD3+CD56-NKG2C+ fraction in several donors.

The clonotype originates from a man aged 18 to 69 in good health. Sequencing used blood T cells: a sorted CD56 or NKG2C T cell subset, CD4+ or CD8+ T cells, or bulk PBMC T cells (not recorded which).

CDR3 protein: CASSLVPPRVRVPYNEQFF. The V call is TRBV5-4, the J call TRBJ2-1; with no DNA, the TCRdb D assignment of TRBD2 cannot be verified. The CDR3 is 19 residues long. Germline CDR1 is SGHNT and CDR2 is YYREEE (reference sequence).